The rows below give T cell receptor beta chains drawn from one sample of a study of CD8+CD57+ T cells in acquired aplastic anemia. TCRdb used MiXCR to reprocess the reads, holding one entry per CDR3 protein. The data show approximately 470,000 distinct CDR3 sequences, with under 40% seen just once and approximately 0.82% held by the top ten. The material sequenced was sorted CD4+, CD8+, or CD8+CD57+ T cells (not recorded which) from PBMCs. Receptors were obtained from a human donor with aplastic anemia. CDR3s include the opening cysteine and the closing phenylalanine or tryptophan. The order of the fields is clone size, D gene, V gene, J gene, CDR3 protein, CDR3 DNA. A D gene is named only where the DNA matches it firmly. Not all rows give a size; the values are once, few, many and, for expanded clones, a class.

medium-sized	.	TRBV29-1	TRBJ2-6	CSVEDTGANVLTF	TGCAGCGTTGAAGATACCGGGGCCAACGTCCTGACTTTC
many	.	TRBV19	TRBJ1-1	CASSISGRVNTEAFF	TGTGCCAGTAGTATAAGCGGCAGGGTGAACACTGAAGCTTTCTTT
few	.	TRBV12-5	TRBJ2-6	CASGLGSSGANVLTF	TGTGCTAGTGGTTTGGGATCCTCTGGGGCCAACGTCCTGACTTTC
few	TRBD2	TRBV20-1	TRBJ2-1	CSAPAGEGLNEQFF	TGCAGTGCCCCGGCGGGGGAGGGCCTCAATGAGCAGTTCTTC
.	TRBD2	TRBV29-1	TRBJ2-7	CSVLGTSGSNEQYF	TGCAGCGTCTTAGGGACTAGCGGGAGTAACGAGCAGTACTTC
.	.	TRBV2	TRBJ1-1	CATTATVGGEAFF	TGTGCCACCACAGCTACAGTCGGAGGTGAAGCTTTCTTT
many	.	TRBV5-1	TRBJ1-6	CASSGGVVGWNSPLHF	TGCGCCAGCAGCGGGGGGGTCGTAGGATGGAATTCACCCCTCCACTTT
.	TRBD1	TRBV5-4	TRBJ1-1	CASTPGTGVLGTEAFF	TGTGCCAGCACCCCGGGGACAGGTGTGCTCGGAACTGAAGCTTTCTTT
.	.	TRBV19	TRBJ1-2	CASRLDLSSGNTF	TGTGCCAGTAGGTTGGACCTGAGCTCTGGAAACACCTTC
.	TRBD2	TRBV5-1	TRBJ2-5	CASSWTPSGRASAETQYF	TGCGCCAGCAGCTGGACTCCTAGCGGGAGGGCCTCGGCAGAGACCCAGTACTTC
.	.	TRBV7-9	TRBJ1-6	CASSPTVHF	TGTGCCAGCAGCCCGACCGTCCACTTT
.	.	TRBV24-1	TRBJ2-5	CATSDPPIGVGLTQYF	TGTGCCACCAGTGACCCGCCGATCGGGGTGGGTTTGACCCAGTACTTC
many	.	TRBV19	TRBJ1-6	CASSMAGDSPLHF	TGTGCCAGTAGTATGGCAGGGGATTCACCCCTCCACTTT
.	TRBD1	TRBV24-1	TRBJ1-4	CATSDGDRVRTLFF	TGTGCCACCAGTGATGGGGACAGGGTGAGAACACTGTTTTTT
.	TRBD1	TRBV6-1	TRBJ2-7	CASSDEGTGRMKQYF	TGTGCCAGCAGTGATGAGGGGACAGGGAGGATGAAGCAGTACTTC
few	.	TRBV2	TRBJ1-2	CASSARIGQLYGYTF	TGTGCCAGCAGCGCTAGAATCGGACAGCTTTATGGCTACACCTTC
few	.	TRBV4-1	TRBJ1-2	CASSHTRDPGYGYTF	TGCGCCAGCAGCCACACCCGGGATCCGGGTTATGGCTACACCTTC
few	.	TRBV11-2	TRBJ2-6	CASSSPASSLGANVLTF	TGTGCCAGCAGCTCCCCCGCTTCAAGCCTTGGGGCCAACGTCCTGACTTTC
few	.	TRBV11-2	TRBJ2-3	CASSLLLGGTDTQYF	TGTGCCAGCAGCCTCCTTCTCGGCGGCACAGATACGCAGTATTTT
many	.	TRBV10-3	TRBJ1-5	CAIATRNYQPQHF	TGTGCCATCGCGACGAGAAACTATCAGCCCCAGCATTTT
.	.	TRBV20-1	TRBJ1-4	CSATGLLNEKLFF	TGCAGTGCAACAGGGCTTTTGAATGAAAAACTGTTTTTT
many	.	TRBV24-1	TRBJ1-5	CATSEGPRGSNQPQHF	TGTGCCACCAGTGAGGGACCGAGAGGGAGCAATCAGCCCCAGCATTTT
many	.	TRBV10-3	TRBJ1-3	CAISESNNGNTIYF	TGTGCCATCAGTGAGTCTAACAATGGAAACACCATATATTTT
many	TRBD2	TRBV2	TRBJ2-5	CASRDGGARETQYF	TGTGCCAGCAGAGACGGGGGGGCGAGGGAGACCCAGTACTTC
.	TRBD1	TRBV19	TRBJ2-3	CASRYRGDTDTQYF	TGTGCCAGTCGATACAGGGGCGACACAGATACGCAGTATTTT
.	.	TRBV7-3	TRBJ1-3	CTSSPMDTISGNTIYF	TGTACCAGCAGCCCTATGGACACGATCTCTGGAAACACCATATATTTT
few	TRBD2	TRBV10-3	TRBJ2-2	CASTALAGGQGGELFF	TGTGCCAGCACCGCCCTAGCGGGGGGGCAGGGCGGGGAGCTGTTTTTT
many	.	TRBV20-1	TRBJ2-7	CSAQDDYEQYF	TGCAGTGCTCAGGACGACTACGAGCAGTACTTC